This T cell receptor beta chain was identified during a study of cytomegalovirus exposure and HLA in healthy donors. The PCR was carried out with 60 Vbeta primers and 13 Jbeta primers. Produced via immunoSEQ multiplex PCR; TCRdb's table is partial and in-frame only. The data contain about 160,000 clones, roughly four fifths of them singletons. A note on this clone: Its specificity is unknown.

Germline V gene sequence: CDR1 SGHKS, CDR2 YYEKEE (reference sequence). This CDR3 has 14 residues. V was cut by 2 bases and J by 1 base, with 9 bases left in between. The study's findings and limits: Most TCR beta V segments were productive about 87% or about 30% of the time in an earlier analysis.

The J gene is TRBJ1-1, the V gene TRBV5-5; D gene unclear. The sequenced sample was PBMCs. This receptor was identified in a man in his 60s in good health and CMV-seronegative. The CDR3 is CASSFPHSNTEAFF. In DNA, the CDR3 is TGTGCCAGCAGCTTCCCACATTCGAACACTGAAGCTTTCTTT.